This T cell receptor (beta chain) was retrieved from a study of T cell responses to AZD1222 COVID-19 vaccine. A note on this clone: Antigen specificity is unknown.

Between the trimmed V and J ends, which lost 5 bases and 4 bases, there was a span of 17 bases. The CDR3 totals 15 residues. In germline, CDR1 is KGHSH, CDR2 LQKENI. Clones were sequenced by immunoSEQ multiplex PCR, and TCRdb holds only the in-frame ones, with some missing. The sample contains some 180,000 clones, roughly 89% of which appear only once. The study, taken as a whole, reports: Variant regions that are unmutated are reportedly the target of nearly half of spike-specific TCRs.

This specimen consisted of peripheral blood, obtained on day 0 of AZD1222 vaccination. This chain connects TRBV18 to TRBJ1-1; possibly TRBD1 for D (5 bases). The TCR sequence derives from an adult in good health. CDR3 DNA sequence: TGTGCCAGCTCATCGTCCGGACCCGGGGCCACTGAAGCTTTCTTT. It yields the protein CASSSSGPGATEAFF.